One and the same sample provided the 18 T cell receptor beta chains below, sequenced in a study of shared clonotypes between healthy human individuals. Data came from immunoSEQ multiplex PCR; TCRdb stores just in-frame clones and leaves some out. The sample has about 330,000 clones, less than 85% seen once. The specimen was memory CD4+ T cells sorted from blood. Described subset: CD45RA-negative fraction. These TCRs come from a man in his thirties or forties in good health.

The chain uses TRBV28 and TRBJ1-2; weak D call: TRBD1 (5 bases). The CDR3 is 16 amino acids. The germline V gene has CDR1 MDHEN and CDR2 SYDVKM. Trimming pared 2 bases from V and 0 bases from J, leaving 13 bases between. This CDR3 reads CASSLGGASSNYGYTF. The CDR3, as DNA: TGTGCCAGCAGTTTAGGCGGGGCTTCCTCTAACTATGGCTACACCTTC.

The genes are TRBV29-1 and TRBJ2-1, with D possibly being TRBD1 (6 bases). There are 12 residues in the CDR3. Trimming took off 7 bases at V and 7 bases at J, with 14 bases between the two ends. In germline, CDR1 is SQVTM, CDR2 ANQGSEA. CDR3 sequence reads: CSGGPQGNEQFF. As DNA, the CDR3 is TGCAGCGGAGGACCACAGGGTAATGAGCAGTTCTTC.

The CDR3 region is CASSQIQGVSYNEQFF. The CDR3 bases are TGTGCCAGCAGCCAGATACAGGGGGTCTCCTACAATGAGCAGTTCTTC. The V and J genes are TRBV6-6 and TRBJ2-1; TRBD1 matches 8 bases. The CDR3 covers 16 residues. The trim removed 6 bases at V and 0 bases at J, leaving 7 bases unmatched. CDR1 is MNHNY, CDR2 SVGAGI, per germline (reference sequence).

The J gene is TRBJ2-3, the V gene TRBV5-4; possibly TRBD2 for D (5 bases). The ends were cut back, 1 base at V and 0 bases at J, with 21 bases in the middle. Germline V gene lookup returns CDR1 SGHNT and CDR2 YYREEE (reference sequence). The length of the CDR3 is 19 residues. The CDR3 here is CASSLLWATSMASTDTQYF. As DNA, the CDR3 is TGTGCCAGCAGCTTGTTGTGGGCAACTAGTATGGCTAGCACAGATACGCAGTATTTT. The full variable domain, completed using reference TRBV5-4 and TRBJ2-3, is ETGVTQSPTHLIKTRGQQVTLRCSSQSGHNTVSWYQQALGQGPQFIFQYYREEENGRGNFPPRFSGLQFPNYSSELNVNALELDDSALYLCASSLLWATSMASTDTQYFGPGTRLTVL.

DNA for the CDR3: TGCGCCAGCAGCCAAGGGGGGGTAGGGAGAAAGTTCTTC. It specifies CASSQGGVGRKFF. The chain uses TRBV4-1 and TRBJ2-1, with D possibly matching TRBD2 (6 bases). The V gene's germline CDR1 is MGHRA and CDR2 YSYEKL. The CDR3 loop spans 13 amino acids. The V and J ends lost 1 base and 14 bases respectively, with 15 bases between them.

This clone occurred many times. This chain connects TRBV29-1 to TRBJ1-1; tentative D call: TRBD1 (5 bases). The germline gives CDR1 SQVTM, CDR2 ANQGSEA. The CDR3 runs to 15 residues. The germline V and J ends were trimmed by 5 bases and 0 bases, with 16 bases remaining between them. The CDR3 spells CSVQPGWGMNTEAFF. CDR3 nucleotide sequence: TGCAGCGTTCAGCCCGGGTGGGGGATGAACACTGAAGCTTTCTTT.

This clone was seen a single time. The CDR3 spells CASTRGFSGGPGDPYEQYF. CDR3 nucleotide sequence: TGCGCCAGCACGAGAGGATTTTCAGGTGGACCGGGAGACCCGTACGAGCAGTACTTC. V usage is TRBV10-2 and J usage is TRBJ2-7, with D perhaps TRBD2 (6 bases). V dropped 7 bases and J dropped 4 bases, with 32 bases sitting between them. The CDR3 extends over 19 amino acids. Germline CDR1 reads WSHSY; CDR2 reads SAAADI.

This chain joins TRBV6-5 and TRBJ2-2; perhaps D is TRBD1 or TRBD2 (6 bases each). The V end lost 2 bases, the J end lost 5 bases, and 15 bases lay between the germline ends. The CDR3 sequence is 16 residues long. In germline, CDR1 is MNHEY, CDR2 SVGAGI. Here the CDR3 DNA reads TGTGCCAGCAGTTACCCGCGAGGGGGGAGAACCGGGGAGCTGTTTTTT. Its protein product is CASSYPRGGRTGELFF.

This rearrangement joins TRBV4-1 to TRBJ1-2; the D is unclear. Germline V gene data show CDR1 as MGHRA and CDR2 as YSYEKL. The germline V and J ends were trimmed by 0 bases and 0 bases, with 8 bases remaining between them. The CDR3 runs to 15 residues. The CDR3 DNA sequence: TGCGCCAGCAGCCAAGATACAGTCACTAACTATGGCTACACCTTC. It translates to CASSQDTVTNYGYTF.

Concerning this clone: The same CDR3 is also encoded by other DNA sequences in this sample. The chain uses TRBV5-1 and TRBJ2-3; 8 nucleotides line up with TRBD2. The germline V gene has CDR1 SGHRS and CDR2 YFSETQ. Trimming took 2 bases from V and 1 from J; bases not matched to a gene: 3. The CDR3 has 15 residues. CDR3 sequence reads: CASSFGLAGTDTQYF. DNA for the CDR3: TGCGCCAGCAGCTTCGGACTAGCAGGCACAGATACGCAGTATTTT.

The V gene is TRBV5-1, the J gene TRBJ2-5, with TRBD2 identical over 8 bases. With 4 bases clipped from V and 5 bases from J, the junction kept 16 bases outside the gene matches. Germline V gene sequence: CDR1 SGHRS, CDR2 YFSETQ. This CDR3 contains 17 residues. The CDR3 DNA reads TGCGCCAGCAGCGCCGTCCCGGGACTCACGGGGGGGGAGACCCAGTACTTC. It is translated as CASSAVPGLTGGETQYF.

This rearrangement joins TRBV4-1 to TRBJ1-1; possibly TRBD1 for D (5 bases). Germline CDR1 is MGHRA and CDR2 is YSYEKL. This CDR3 has 15 residues. The V and J ends lost 4 bases and 1 base respectively, with 13 bases between them. CDR3 nucleotides: TGCGCCAGCAGCCCCGGCGACAGAGAGAACACTGAAGCTTTCTTT. It encodes CASSPGDRENTEAFF.

The V gene is TRBV10-3, the J gene TRBJ1-1, with no clear D. CDR1 ENHRY and CDR2 SYGVKD come from the germline V gene. Trimming removed 4 bases from V and 4 bases from J, with 7 bases in between. This CDR3 has 12 amino acids. As DNA, the CDR3 is TGTGCCATCAGTGGCGAGGGCACTGAAGCTTTCTTT. It encodes CAISGEGTEAFF.

This clone was found a few times. The chain uses TRBV28 and TRBJ1-2; 9 positions agree with TRBD1. CDR1 is MDHEN and CDR2 is SYDVKM in the germline V gene. This CDR3 has 18 residues. J gave up 0 bases and V 2 bases, and 10 bases lay outside the gene matches. CDR3 amino acids: CASSLGAQGARANYGYTF. CDR3 DNA: TGTGCCAGCAGTTTAGGGGCACAGGGGGCAAGGGCTAACTATGGCTACACCTTC.

This chain joins TRBV2 and TRBJ2-5; 7 nucleotides align to TRBD2. Germline V lookup: CDR1 SNHLY, CDR2 FYNNEI. This CDR3 region has 14 residues. Losses at the gene ends were 3 bases for V and 5 bases for J; bases not matched to a gene: 6. The CDR3 nucleotides are TGTGCCAGCAGTGATCAGGCGGGAGCGGAGACCCAGTACTTC. Its translation is CASSDQAGAETQYF.

The chain uses TRBV28 and TRBJ1-2; D is ambiguous. CDR3 length: 13 amino acids. Between the trimmed V and J ends, which lost 8 bases and 2 bases, there was a span of 12 bases. CDR1 MDHEN and CDR2 SYDVKM come from the germline V gene. This chain's CDR3 is CASAGRRNYGYTF. The DNA of the CDR3 is TGTGCCAGCGCCGGGCGGCGAAACTATGGCTACACCTTC.

The rearrangement uses TRBV5-5 and TRBJ2-7; 12 positions match TRBD2. Germline CDR1 reads SGHKS; CDR2 reads YYEKEE (reference sequence). The CDR3 spans 15 residues. The V gene end was trimmed by 0 bases and the J gene end by 7 bases; junction bases not matched to a gene: 5. The CDR3 bases are TGTGCCAGCAGCTTGGGACTAGCGGGAGCAGGAGAGCAGTACTTC. The encoded protein is CASSLGLAGAGEQYF. The entire variable domain, with the rest obtained from reference TRBV5-5 and TRBJ2-7, is as follows: DAGVTQSPTHLIKTRGQQVTLRCSPISGHKSVSWYQQVLGQGPQFIFQYYEKEERGRGNFPDRFSARQFPNYSSELNVNALLLGDSALYLCASSLGLAGAGEQYFGPGTRLTVT.

The V gene is TRBV11-2, the J gene TRBJ2-1; either TRBD1 or TRBD2 may supply D (5 bases each). Per germline, CDR1 SGHAT and CDR2 FQNNGV. V lost 1 base and J lost 7, with 11 bases in between. The CDR3 runs to 14 residues. CDR3 protein: CASSLAGTGNEQFF. The CDR3 DNA sequence: TGTGCCAGCAGCTTAGCAGGGACGGGGAATGAGCAGTTCTTC.